Listed below are T cell receptor beta chains from one sample, sequenced in a study of OX40 agonist ivuxolimab in advanced cancers. Sequencing used immunoSEQ multiplex PCR; TCRdb keeps in-frame clones, though not all of them. The sample comprises about 150,000 clones, around 93% of which are singletons, and 1% rests with the top ten. Source: CD4+ or CD8+ T cells sorted from blood, taken in a trial of the OX40 agonist ivuxolimab. These receptors originate from an adult with an advanced solid tumor such as melanoma, head and neck, liver or kidney cancer. Both conserved end residues are trimmed from each CDR3. The order of the fields is V gene, J gene, CDR3 protein.

>TRBV5-4|TRBJ2-7
ASSLDALGPREQY
>TRBV5-1|TRBJ2-3
ASSLQGMGTDTQY
>TRBV5-3|TRBJ2-1
ARSLGLLVCEQF
>TRBV5-4|TRBJ2-7
ASTRGGQFVEQY
>TRBV2|TRBJ1-2
ASSRGIYGYT
>TRBV6-6|TRBJ1-1
ASSYLGEAF
>TRBV27|TRBJ1-1
ASSTGQGNTEAF
>TRBV6-6|TRBJ2-1
ASSYSTNMNEQF
>TRBV5-8|TRBJ2-3
ASSLRLPSDTQY
>TRBV6-5|TRBJ2-7
ASSFGLAGNYEQY
>TRBV19|TRBJ2-7
ASSRDRAYEQY
>TRBV6-6|TRBJ2-3
ASSYSSSSTDTQY
>TRBV18|TRBJ1-1
ASSPRFQGVGSLGTEAF
>TRBV15|TRBJ1-4
ATSRDDRGWSNEKLF
>TRBV11-3|TRBJ2-1
ASSPRGRGTYNEQF
>TRBV28|TRBJ2-7
ATSRGRHYEQY
>TRBV28|TRBJ1-2
ASSWDAANYGYT
>TRBV18|TRBJ1-1
ASSPQREGEEAF
>TRBV10-3|TRBJ1-1
AISREVGSGAF
>TRBV2|TRBJ2-1
ASRRDRGRYNEQF
>TRBV5-1|TRBJ1-4
ASSVIEGRNEKLF
>TRBV19|TRBJ1-1
ASSTTHRGSAEAF
>TRBV18|TRBJ1-4
ASSRGREEKLF
>TRBV6-5|TRBJ1-1
ASSQQGAGTEAF
>TRBV4-3|TRBJ2-1
ASSQDWAGGTGNEQF
>TRBV4-2|TRBJ2-3
ASSQVLGQGPDTQY
>TRBV9|TRBJ2-7
ASSVGDRGFYEQY
>TRBV5-6|TRBJ2-1
ASSLASGASSYNEQF
>TRBV4-2|TRBJ2-7
ASSQGGESYEQY
>TRBV9|TRBJ2-3
ASTVGTTHTDTQY
>TRBV19|TRBJ2-3
ASSTTGADTQY
>TRBV30|TRBJ1-1
AWSGGKGHSDTEAF
>TRBV19|TRBJ1-1
ASKPGPLNTEAF
>TRBV9|TRBJ1-6
ASSTRGSEGTYNSPLH
>TRBV27|TRBJ1-3
ASSSVSGNTIY
>TRBV21-1|TRBJ1-5
ASSKAWLSNQPQH
>TRBV7-3|TRBJ1-1
ASSFRQGDEAF
>TRBV27|TRBJ1-4
ASSLLAVDYDEKLF
>TRBV28|TRBJ2-4
ASRLAGGRNIQY
>TRBV6-5|TRBJ2-2
ASTQTGELF
>TRBV28|TRBJ2-1
ASSPEGTGRNEQF
>TRBV4-3|TRBJ2-7
ASSLSGDIPGKQY
>TRBV6-5|TRBJ2-5
ATHSGPGTQY
>TRBV5-1|TRBJ1-4
ASSSPVGELF
>TRBV28|TRBJ2-3
ASSYPGGSDTQY
>TRBV19|TRBJ1-2
ATKNPGHYGYT
>TRBV10-2|TRBJ2-7
ASTEDPGHPY
>TRBV4-3|TRBJ2-2
ASSPYDSTGELF
>TRBV6-5|TRBJ1-1
ASSPLRQGQAEAF
>TRBV7-3|TRBJ1-3
ASSSPPGGLSSGNTIY
>TRBV5-4|TRBJ1-1
ASSLGGVRSETEAF
>TRBV2|TRBJ2-7
ASRQGTVTYEQY